This T cell receptor (beta chain) stems from a study of blood T cell repertoires in COVID-19. About the study: Acute and convalescent COVID-19 samples came from the United States, Italy and Spain.

V lost 0 bases to trimming and J lost 2 bases, with 9 bases between them. From germline, CDR1 is SGDLS and CDR2 YYNGEE. This CDR3 is built from 15 residues. As processed by the authors: Amplification from reference gene primers served as the basis for estimated nucleated cell counts. This table comes from immunoSEQ multiplex PCR, and its TCRdb copy is limited to in-frame clones, with some not included. V and J calls and clone size are those listed in that table; D and trimming were worked out from the DNA. The sample contains roughly 33,000 clones, less than 85% of which appear only once. The source of this sequence is a human donor with acute or convalescent COVID-19. The donor label of this sample is uncertain. This chain links TRBV9 with TRBJ1-3, with D unclear. What was sequenced was peripheral blood. CDR3 in amino acids: CASSVDSSPGNTIYF. The CDR3 nucleotides read TGTGCCAGCAGCGTAGATTCTAGTCCTGGAAACACCATATATTTT.